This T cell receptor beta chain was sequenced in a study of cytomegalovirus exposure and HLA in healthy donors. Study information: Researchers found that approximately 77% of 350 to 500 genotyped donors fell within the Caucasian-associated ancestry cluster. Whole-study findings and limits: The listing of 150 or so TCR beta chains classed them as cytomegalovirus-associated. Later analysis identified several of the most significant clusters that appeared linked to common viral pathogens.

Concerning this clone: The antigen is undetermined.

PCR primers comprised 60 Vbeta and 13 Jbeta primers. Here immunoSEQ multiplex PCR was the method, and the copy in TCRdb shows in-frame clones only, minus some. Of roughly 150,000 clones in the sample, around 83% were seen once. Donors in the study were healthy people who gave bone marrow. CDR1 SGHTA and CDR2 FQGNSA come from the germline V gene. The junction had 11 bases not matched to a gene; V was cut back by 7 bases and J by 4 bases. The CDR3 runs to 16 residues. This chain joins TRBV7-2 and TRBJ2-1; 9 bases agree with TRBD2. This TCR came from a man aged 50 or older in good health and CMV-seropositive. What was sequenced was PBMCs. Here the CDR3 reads CASKLRMLAGYNEQFF. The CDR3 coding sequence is TGTGCCAGCAAGCTTAGGATGCTAGCGGGATACAATGAGCAGTTCTTC. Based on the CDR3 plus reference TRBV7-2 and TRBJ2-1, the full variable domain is GAGVSQSPSNKVTEKGKDVELRCDPISGHTALYWYRQSLGQGLEFLIYFQGNSAPDKSGLPSDRFSAERTGGSVSTLTIQRTQQEDSAVYLCASKLRMLAGYNEQFFGPGTRLTVL.